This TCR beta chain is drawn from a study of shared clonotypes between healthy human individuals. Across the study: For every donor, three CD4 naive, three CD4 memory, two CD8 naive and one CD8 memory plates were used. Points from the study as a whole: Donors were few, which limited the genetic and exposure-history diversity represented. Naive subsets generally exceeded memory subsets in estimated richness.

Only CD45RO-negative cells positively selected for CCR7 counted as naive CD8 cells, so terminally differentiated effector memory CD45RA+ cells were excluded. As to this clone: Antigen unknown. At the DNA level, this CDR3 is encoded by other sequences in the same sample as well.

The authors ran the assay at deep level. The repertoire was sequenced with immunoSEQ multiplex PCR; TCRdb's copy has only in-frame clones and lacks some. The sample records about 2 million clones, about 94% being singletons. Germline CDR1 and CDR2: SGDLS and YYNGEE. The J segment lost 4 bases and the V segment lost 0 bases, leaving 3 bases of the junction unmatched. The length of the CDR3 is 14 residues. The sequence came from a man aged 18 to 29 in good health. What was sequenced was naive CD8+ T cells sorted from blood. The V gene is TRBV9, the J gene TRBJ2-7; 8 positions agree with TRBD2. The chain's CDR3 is CASSVGGGLYEQYF. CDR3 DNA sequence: TGTGCCAGCAGCGTAGGCGGGGGGCTTTACGAGCAGTACTTC.